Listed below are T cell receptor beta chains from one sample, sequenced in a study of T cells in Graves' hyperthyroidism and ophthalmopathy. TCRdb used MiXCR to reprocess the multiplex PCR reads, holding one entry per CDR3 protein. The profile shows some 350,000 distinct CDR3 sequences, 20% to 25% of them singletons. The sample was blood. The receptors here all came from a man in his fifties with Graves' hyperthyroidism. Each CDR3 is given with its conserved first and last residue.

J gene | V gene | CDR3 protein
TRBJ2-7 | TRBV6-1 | CASKEGLQEIYEQYF
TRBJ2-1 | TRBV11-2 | CASSPLQGAYNEQFF
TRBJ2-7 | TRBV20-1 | CSATSGTSVAYEQYF
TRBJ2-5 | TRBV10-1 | CASSESGGSGETQYF
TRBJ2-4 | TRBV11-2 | CASSGTSGIEVLAKNIQYF
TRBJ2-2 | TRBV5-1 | CASSMTYTKNTGELFF
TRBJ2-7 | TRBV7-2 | CASSQNVRVRRSYEQYF
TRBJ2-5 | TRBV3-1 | CASSQLGTVQETQYF
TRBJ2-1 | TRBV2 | CASAGGLEQFF
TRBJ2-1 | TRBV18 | CASSPDPGLAAYNEQFF
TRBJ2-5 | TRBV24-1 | CATTLDQETQYF
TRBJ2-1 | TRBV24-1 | CATSGRPPGLAGLGEQFF
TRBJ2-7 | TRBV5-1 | CASSEGQGAVEQYF
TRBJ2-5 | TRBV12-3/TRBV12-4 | CASSFIQQETQYF
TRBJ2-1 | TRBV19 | CASSISQSSYNEQFF
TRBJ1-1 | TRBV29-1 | CSVRDRAPMNTEAFF
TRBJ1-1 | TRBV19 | CASTSDSYTEAFF
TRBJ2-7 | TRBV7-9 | CASSFRTGSSYERYF
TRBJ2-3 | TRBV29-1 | CSVPRGTDTQYF
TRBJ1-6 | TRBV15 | CATSRDRPINSPLHF
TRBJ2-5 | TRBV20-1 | CSPSASGGPRGTQYF
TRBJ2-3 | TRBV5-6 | CASSSGLLTDTQYF
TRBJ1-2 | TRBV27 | CASSLFNDDRDGYTF